The entry that follows covers one T cell receptor (beta chain) sequence. The CDR3 is 15 amino acids. V lost 3 bases to trimming and J lost 5 bases, with 17 bases between them. Germline lookup yields CDR1 SGHTS and CDR2 YDEGEE. Here immunoSEQ multiplex PCR was the method, and the copy in TCRdb shows in-frame clones only, minus some. The sample has about 240,000 clones, roughly 86% seen once; the top ten hold under 9%. This sample is part of a study of blood T cell repertoires in COVID-19. Material: peripheral blood. The receptor's source is a woman aged 65 to 85 with active or convalescent COVID-19. The V and J genes are TRBV5-8 and TRBJ2-5; D is perhaps TRBD2 (5 bases). The CDR3 loop is CASSWGRGPGETQYF. Here the CDR3 DNA reads TGTGCCAGCAGCTGGGGTCGCGGTCCGGGGGAGACCCAGTACTTC.